This TCR beta chain was sequenced in a study of somatic mutations in cytotoxic T cells in rheumatoid arthritis. Study summary: There were some V beta antibody-stained T-cell populations flow-sorted at nearly 100% purity, and these included V beta1+ cells sequenced for TCRB.

Notes on this clone: Antigen: not known.

The CDR3 is made up of 13 amino acids. Germline CDR1 SEHNR, CDR2 FQNEAQ (reference sequence). Trimming removed 2 bases at V and 1 base at J, with 5 bases between. The study, taken as a whole, reports: Each of about an eighth of the roughly 60 patients had a largest CD8+ clone that made up more than 20% of CD8+ cells.

Authors' processing steps: Patient CD8+ clones above 1% seldom matched published virus-specific TCRB sequences. The data were produced by immunoSEQ multiplex PCR, yet TCRdb's version contains in-frame clones alone and is incomplete. Clone size and the V and J calls come from that table; the DNA yielded D and trimming. This sample has over 15,000 clones; about 85% occur once, and the top ten carry approximately 11%. Sequenced sample: CD8+ T cells sorted from blood. This TCR derives from a young man with rheumatoid arthritis. V and J are TRBV7-9 and TRBJ2-5; no firm D call. CDR3 DNA: TGTGCCAGCAGCTTATCCAGCCAAGAGACCCAGTACTTC. Translation: CASSLSSQETQYF.